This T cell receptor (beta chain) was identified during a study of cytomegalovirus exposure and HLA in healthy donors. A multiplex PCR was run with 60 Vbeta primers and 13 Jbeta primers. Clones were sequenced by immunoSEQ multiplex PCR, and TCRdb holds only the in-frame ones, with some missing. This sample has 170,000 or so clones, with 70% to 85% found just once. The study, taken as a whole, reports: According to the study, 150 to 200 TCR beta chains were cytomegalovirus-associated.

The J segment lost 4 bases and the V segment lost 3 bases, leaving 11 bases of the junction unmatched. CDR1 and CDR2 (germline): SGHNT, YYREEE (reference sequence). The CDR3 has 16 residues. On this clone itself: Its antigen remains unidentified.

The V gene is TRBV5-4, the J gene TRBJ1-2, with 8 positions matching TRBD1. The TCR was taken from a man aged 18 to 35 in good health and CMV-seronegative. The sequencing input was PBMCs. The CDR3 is CASSSPSGGQGYGYTF. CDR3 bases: TGTGCCAGCAGCTCGCCTTCAGGGGGCCAGGGCTATGGCTACACCTTC.